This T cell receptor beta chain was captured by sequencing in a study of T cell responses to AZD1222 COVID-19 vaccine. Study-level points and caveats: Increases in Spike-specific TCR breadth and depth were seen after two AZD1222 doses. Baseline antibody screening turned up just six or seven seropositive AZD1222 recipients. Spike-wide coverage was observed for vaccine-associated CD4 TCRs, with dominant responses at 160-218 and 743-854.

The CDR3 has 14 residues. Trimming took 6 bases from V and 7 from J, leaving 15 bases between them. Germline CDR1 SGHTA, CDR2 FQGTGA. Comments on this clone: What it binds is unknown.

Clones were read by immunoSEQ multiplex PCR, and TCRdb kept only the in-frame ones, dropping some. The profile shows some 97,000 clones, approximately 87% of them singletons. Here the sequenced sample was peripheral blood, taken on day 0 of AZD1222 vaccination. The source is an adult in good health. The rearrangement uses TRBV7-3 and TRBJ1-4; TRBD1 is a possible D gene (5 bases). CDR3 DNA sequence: TGTGCCAGCAGTTCTCGCCAGGGTGGTGAAAAACTGTTTTTT. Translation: CASSSRQGGEKLFF. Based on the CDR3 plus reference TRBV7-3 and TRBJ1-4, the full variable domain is GAGVSQTPSNKVTEKGKYVELRCDPISGHTALYWYRQSLGQGPEFLIYFQGTGAADDSGLPNDRFFAVRPEGSVSTLKIQRTERGDSAVYLCASSSRQGGEKLFFGSGTQLSVL.